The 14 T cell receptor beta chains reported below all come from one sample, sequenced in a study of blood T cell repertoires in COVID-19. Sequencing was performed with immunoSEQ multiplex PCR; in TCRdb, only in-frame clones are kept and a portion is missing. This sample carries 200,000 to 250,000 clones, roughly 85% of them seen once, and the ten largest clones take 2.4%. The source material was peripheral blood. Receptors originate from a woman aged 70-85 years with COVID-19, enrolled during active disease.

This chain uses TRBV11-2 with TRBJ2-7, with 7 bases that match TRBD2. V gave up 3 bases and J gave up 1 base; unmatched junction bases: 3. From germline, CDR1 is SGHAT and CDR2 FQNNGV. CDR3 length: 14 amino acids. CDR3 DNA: TGTGCCAGCAGCTTGGCTAGCGGTTCCTACGAGCAGTACTTC. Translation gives CASSLASGSYEQYF.

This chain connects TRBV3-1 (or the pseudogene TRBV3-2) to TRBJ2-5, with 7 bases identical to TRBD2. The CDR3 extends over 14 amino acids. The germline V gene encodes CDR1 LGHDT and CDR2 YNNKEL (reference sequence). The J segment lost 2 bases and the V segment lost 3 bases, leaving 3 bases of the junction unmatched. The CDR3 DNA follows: TGTGCCAGCAGCCATCGCGGGGGACAAGAGACCCAGTACTTC. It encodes CASSHRGGQETQYF.

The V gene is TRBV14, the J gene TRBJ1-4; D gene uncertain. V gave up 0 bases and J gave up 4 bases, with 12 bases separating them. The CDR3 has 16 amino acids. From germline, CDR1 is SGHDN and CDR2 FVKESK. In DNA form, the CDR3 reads TGTGCCAGCAGCCAAGACCGCGGGCGATATAATGAAAAACTGTTTTTT. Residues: CASSQDRGRYNEKLFF. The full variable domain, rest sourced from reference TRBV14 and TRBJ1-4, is EAGVTQFPSHSVIEKGQTVTLRCDPISGHDNLYWYRRVMGKEIKFLLHFVKESKQDESGMPNNRFLAERTGGTYSTLKVQPAELEDSGVYFCASSQDRGRYNEKLFFGSGTQLSVL.

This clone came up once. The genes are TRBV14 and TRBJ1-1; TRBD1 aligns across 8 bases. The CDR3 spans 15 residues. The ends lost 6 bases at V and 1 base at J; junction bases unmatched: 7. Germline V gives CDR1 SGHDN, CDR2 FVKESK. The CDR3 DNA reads TGTGCCAGCAGACGGACAGGGTTTGGGAACACTGAAGCTTTCTTT. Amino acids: CASRRTGFGNTEAFF.

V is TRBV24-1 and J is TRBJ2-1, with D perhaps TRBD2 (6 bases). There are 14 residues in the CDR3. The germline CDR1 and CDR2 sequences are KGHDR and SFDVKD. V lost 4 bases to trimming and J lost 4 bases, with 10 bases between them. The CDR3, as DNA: TGTGCCACCAGTGACCAGACTAGGTACAATGAGCAGTTCTTC. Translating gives CATSDQTRYNEQFF.

The CDR3 is CATRTGGAGNTIYF. The CDR3 DNA sequence: TGTGCCACCAGGACAGGGGGCGCCGGAAACACCATATATTTT. The chain combines TRBV15 with TRBJ1-3, with 10 positions matching TRBD1. Losses at the gene ends were 6 bases for V and 4 bases for J; bases not matched to a gene: 3. From germline, CDR1 is LNHNV and CDR2 YYDKDF (reference sequence). The CDR3 contains 14 residues.

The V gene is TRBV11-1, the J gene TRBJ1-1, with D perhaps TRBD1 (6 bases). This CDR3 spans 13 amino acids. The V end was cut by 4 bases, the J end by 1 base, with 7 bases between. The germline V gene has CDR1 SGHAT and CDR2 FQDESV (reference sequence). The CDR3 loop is CASSSTGNTEAFF. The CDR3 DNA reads TGTGCCAGCAGCTCGACAGGGAACACTGAAGCTTTCTTT.

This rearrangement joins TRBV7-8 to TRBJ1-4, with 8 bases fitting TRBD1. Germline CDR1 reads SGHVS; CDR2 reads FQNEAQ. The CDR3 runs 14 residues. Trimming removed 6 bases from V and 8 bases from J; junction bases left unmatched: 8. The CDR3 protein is CASRKRQGAEKLFF. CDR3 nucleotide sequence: TGTGCCAGCAGAAAACGTCAGGGGGCGGAAAAACTGTTTTTT. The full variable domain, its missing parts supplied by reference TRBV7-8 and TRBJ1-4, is GAGVSQSPRYKVAKRGQDVALRCDPISGHVSLFWYQQALGQGPEFLTYFQNEAQLDKSGLPSDRFFAERPEGSVSTLKIQRTQQEDSAVYLCASRKRQGAEKLFFGSGTQLSVL.

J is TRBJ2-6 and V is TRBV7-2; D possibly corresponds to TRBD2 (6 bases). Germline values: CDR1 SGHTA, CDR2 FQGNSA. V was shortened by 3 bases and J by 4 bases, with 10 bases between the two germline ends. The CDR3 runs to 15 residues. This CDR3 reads CASSLQGLGANVLTF. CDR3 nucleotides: TGTGCCAGCAGCTTGCAGGGACTGGGGGCCAACGTCCTGACTTTC. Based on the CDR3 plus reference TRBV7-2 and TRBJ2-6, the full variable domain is GAGVSQSPSNKVTEKGKDVELRCDPISGHTALYWYRQSLGQGLEFLIYFQGNSAPDKSGLPSDRFSAERTGGSVSTLTIQRTQQEDSAVYLCASSLQGLGANVLTFGAGSRLTVL.

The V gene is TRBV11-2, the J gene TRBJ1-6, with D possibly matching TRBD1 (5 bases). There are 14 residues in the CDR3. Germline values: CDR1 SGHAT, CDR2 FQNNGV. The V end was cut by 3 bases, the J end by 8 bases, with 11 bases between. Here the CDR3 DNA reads TGTGCCAGCAGCTTGGTACAGGATTATTCACCCCTCCACTTT. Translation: CASSLVQDYSPLHF. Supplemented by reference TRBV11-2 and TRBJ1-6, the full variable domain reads EAGVAQSPRYKIIEKRQSVAFWCNPISGHATLYWYQQILGQGPKLLIQFQNNGVVDDSQLPKDRFSAERLKGVDSTLKIQPAKLEDSAVYLCASSLVQDYSPLHFGNGTRLTVT.

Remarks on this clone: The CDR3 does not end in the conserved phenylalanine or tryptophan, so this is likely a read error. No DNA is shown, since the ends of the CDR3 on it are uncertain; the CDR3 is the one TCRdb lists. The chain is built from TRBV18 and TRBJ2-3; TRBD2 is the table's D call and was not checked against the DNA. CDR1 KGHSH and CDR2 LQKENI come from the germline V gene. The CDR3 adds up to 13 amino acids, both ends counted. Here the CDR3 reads CASSPASGSPSQI.

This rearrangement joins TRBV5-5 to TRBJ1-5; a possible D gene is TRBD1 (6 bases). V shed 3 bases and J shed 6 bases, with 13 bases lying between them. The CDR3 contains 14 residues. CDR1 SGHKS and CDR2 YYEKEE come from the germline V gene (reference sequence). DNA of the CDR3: TGTGCCAGCAGCTGGTCGGGGGGCAGTCAGCCCCAGCATTTT. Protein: CASSWSGGSQPQHF.

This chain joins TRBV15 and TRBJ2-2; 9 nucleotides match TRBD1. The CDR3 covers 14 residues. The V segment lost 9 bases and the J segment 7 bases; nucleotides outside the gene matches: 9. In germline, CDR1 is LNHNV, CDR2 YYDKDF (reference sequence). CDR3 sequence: CATTTGTGYGELFF. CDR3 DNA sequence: TGTGCCACGACGACCGGGACAGGGTACGGGGAGCTGTTTTTT.

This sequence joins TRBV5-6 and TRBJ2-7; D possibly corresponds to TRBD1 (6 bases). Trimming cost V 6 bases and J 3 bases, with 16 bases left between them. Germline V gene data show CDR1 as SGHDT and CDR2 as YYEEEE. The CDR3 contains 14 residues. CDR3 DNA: TGTGCCAGCAAACTCCAGGGGAAACTCTACGAGCAGTACTTC. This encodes CASKLQGKLYEQYF.